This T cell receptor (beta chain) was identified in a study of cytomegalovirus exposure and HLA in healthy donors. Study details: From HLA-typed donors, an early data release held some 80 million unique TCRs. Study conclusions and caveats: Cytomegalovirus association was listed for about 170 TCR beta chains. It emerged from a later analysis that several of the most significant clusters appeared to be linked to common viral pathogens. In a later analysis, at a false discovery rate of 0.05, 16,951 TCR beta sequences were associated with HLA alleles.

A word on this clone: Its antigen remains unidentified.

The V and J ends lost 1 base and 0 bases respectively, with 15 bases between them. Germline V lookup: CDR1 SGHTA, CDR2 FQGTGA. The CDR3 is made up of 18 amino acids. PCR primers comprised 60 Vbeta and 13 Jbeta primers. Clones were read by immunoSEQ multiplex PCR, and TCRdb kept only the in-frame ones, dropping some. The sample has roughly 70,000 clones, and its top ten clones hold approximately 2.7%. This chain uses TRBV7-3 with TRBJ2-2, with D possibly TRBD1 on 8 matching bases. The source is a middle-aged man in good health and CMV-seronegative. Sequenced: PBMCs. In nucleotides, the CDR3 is TGTGCCAGCAGCTTAAACCACAGGGGGGGCCCGAACACCGGGGAGCTGTTTTTT. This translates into CASSLNHRGGPNTGELFF. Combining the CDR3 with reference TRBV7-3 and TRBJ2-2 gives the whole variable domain GAGVSQTPSNKVTEKGKYVELRCDPISGHTALYWYRQSLGQGPEFLIYFQGTGAADDSGLPNDRFFAVRPEGSVSTLKIQRTERGDSAVYLCASSLNHRGGPNTGELFFGEGSRLTVL.